Listed below are T cell receptor beta chains from one sample, sequenced in a study of neurological immune-mediated disorders. TCRdb passed the 5' RACE reads through MiXCR, listing each CDR3 protein once. The sample carries about 40,000 distinct CDR3 sequences, roughly 2.5% recorded once. What was sequenced was PBMCs. The origin of the receptors is a man between 50 and 59 years old with multiple sclerosis. Each CDR3 is given with its conserved first and last residue. The D gene is left open where the match is weak. A row's size may be missing; if present it is once, few, many or a size class.

DNA: TGTGCCAGCAGCGTACAGGGGGTAAACACTGAAGCTTTCTTT
CDR3: CASSVQGVNTEAFF
D: TRBD1
J: TRBJ1-1
length: 14
V: TRBV12-3/TRBV12-4
size: -

DNA: TGCAGTGCTAGTCTCATAACCACAGATACGCAGTATTTT
CDR3: CSASLITTDTQYF
D: -
J: TRBJ2-3
length: 13
V: TRBV20-1
size: many

DNA: TGCAGTGCTCCCTTCGGGGCCACTAACTATGGCTACACCTTC
CDR3: CSAPFGATNYGYTF
D: -
J: TRBJ1-2
length: 14
V: TRBV20-1
size: medium-sized

DNA: TGTGCCAGCAGGACGGACAGGTCCTACGAGCAGTACTTC
CDR3: CASRTDRSYEQYF
D: TRBD1
J: TRBJ2-7
length: 13
V: TRBV2
size: many

DNA: TGTGCCAGCAGCTTAGGACTAGCGGGGACGATCGGAGATACGCAGTATTTT
CDR3: CASSLGLAGTIGDTQYF
D: TRBD2
J: TRBJ2-3
length: 17
V: TRBV7-6
size: many

DNA: TGCGCCAGCAGCAGTGCGGGGCGCGGGGGGCCCCCCACAGATACGCAGTATTTT
CDR3: CASSSAGRGGPPTDTQYF
D: TRBD2
J: TRBJ2-3
length: 18
V: TRBV5-1
size: many

DNA: TGCGCCAGCAGCCCTCGACAGGGGAGGAACGAGCAGTACTTC
CDR3: CASSPRQGRNEQYF
D: TRBD1
J: TRBJ2-7
length: 14
V: TRBV5-1
size: many

DNA: TGTGCCAGCAGTTTTAGGTACTATGGCTACACCTTC
CDR3: CASSFRYYGYTF
D: -
J: TRBJ1-2
length: 12
V: TRBV28
size: -

DNA: TGTGCCAGCAGTACAGGGGGCACCGGGGAGCTGTTTTTT
CDR3: CASSTGGTGELFF
D: TRBD1
J: TRBJ2-2
length: 13
V: TRBV6-4
size: many

DNA: TGTGCCAGCAGTGAACCGGGCAGAGATACGCAGTATTTT
CDR3: CASSEPGRDTQYF
D: -
J: TRBJ2-3
length: 13
V: TRBV25-1
size: many

DNA: TGCGCCAGCAGCCAAGGAAGACAGTCCCTGGGCACAGATACGCAGTATTTT
CDR3: CASSQGRQSLGTDTQYF
D: -
J: TRBJ2-3
length: 17
V: TRBV4-1
size: many

DNA: TGTGCCAGCAGCCAAGTGTCGGCCAGGGGTGGTGTAGGCACTGAAGCTTTCTTT
CDR3: CASSQVSARGGVGTEAFF
D: -
J: TRBJ1-1
length: 18
V: TRBV3-1
size: many

DNA: TGTGCCAGCAGCTTACCGGGACAGGGATCAGATACGCAGTATTTT
CDR3: CASSLPGQGSDTQYF
D: TRBD1
J: TRBJ2-3
length: 15
V: TRBV7-2
size: many

DNA: TGTGCCAGCAGCTTAAGAGGGGAGGCTCAGCCCCAGCATTTT
CDR3: CASSLRGEAQPQHF
D: -
J: TRBJ1-5
length: 14
V: TRBV7-6
size: many

DNA: TGTGCCAGCAGCGTCGGCGCCAGCTCTGGAAACACCATATATTTT
CDR3: CASSVGASSGNTIYF
D: -
J: TRBJ1-3
length: 15
V: TRBV9
size: many

DNA: TGTGCCAGCAGCCTCGGCCCCACCAGTGCGCAGTATTTT
CDR3: CASSLGPTSAQYF
D: -
J: TRBJ2-3
length: 13
V: TRBV7-9
size: many

DNA: TGTGCCAGCAGTCCAAACAGGCACAATCAGCCCCAGCATTTT
CDR3: CASSPNRHNQPQHF
D: -
J: TRBJ1-5
length: 14
V: TRBV12-3/TRBV12-4
size: many

DNA: TGCAGTGCCCCTTCCGGGGAACCTAATTCACCCCTCCACTTT
CDR3: CSAPSGEPNSPLHF
D: -
J: TRBJ1-6
length: 14
V: TRBV20-1
size: -

DNA: TGCGCCAGCAGCGTCAGGAACACCGGGGAGCTGTTTTTT
CDR3: CASSVRNTGELFF
D: -
J: TRBJ2-2
length: 13
V: TRBV5-1
size: many

DNA: TGCGCCAGCAGCTTGGGGCAGAACAGCAATCAGCCCCAGCATTTT
CDR3: CASSLGQNSNQPQHF
D: -
J: TRBJ1-5
length: 15
V: TRBV5-1
size: many

DNA: TGTGCCAGCAGCTTAACAGGGGTTGAGCAGTTCTTC
CDR3: CASSLTGVEQFF
D: TRBD1
J: TRBJ2-1
length: 12
V: TRBV7-2
size: many

DNA: TGCAGCGTTGAGAGGGAAGAGACCCAGTACTTC
CDR3: CSVEREETQYF
D: -
J: TRBJ2-5
length: 11
V: TRBV29-1
size: many

DNA: TGTGCCAGCAGTCATAGACAGGGAGGCACTGAAGCTTTCTTT
CDR3: CASSHRQGGTEAFF
D: TRBD1
J: TRBJ1-1
length: 14
V: TRBV3-1
size: many

DNA: TGTGCCAGCAGTTACTCGACAGGGGCCACCTACGAGCAGTACTTC
CDR3: CASSYSTGATYEQYF
D: TRBD1
J: TRBJ2-7
length: 15
V: TRBV6-6
size: many

DNA: TGTGCCATAAGACGGCAGGATCGAAACACCATATATTTT
CDR3: CAIRRQDRNTIYF
D: -
J: TRBJ1-3
length: 13
V: TRBV10-3
size: many

DNA: TGTGCCAGCACCCTACTAGCGGGGGAGTACAATGAGCAGTTCTTC
CDR3: CASTLLAGEYNEQFF
D: TRBD2
J: TRBJ2-1
length: 15
V: TRBV7-2
size: medium-sized

DNA: TGCAGTGCTAGAGATCGGGCAGGGATGAACACTGAAGCTTTCTTT
CDR3: CSARDRAGMNTEAFF
D: -
J: TRBJ1-1
length: 15
V: TRBV20-1
size: many

DNA: TGCGCCAGCAGCCCAAGTCAAGGCACCGGGGAGCTGTTTTTT
CDR3: CASSPSQGTGELFF
D: -
J: TRBJ2-2
length: 14
V: TRBV5-1
size: many

DNA: TGTGCCACCGGACAGAAACCCGGGACAGGAGTCAACGAGCAGTACTTC
CDR3: CATGQKPGTGVNEQYF
D: TRBD1
J: TRBJ2-7
length: 16
V: TRBV15
size: many

DNA: TGTGCCAGCAGTTTCTACTGGGCTTCCTACAATGAGCAGTTCTTC
CDR3: CASSFYWASYNEQFF
D: -
J: TRBJ2-1
length: 15
V: TRBV12-3/TRBV12-4
size: many

DNA: TGTGCCACCAGCGACAGGGACTATAGCAATCAGCCCCAGAATTTT
CDR3: CATSDRDYSNQPQNF
D: TRBD1
J: TRBJ1-5
length: 15
V: TRBV15
size: many

DNA: TGCGCCAGCAGCTTGGGAGGGCTGGCTCAGCCCCAGCATTTT
CDR3: CASSLGGLAQPQHF
D: -
J: TRBJ1-5
length: 14
V: TRBV5-1
size: many

DNA: TGCAGTGCTAAGGACAGCCCTACGAAGCAGTACTTC
CDR3: CSAKDSPTKQYF
D: -
J: TRBJ2-7
length: 12
V: TRBV20-1
size: many

DNA: TGTGCCAGCAGCGTACAGAGCTCCTACGAGCAGTACTTC
CDR3: CASSVQSSYEQYF
D: -
J: TRBJ2-7
length: 13
V: TRBV9
size: many

DNA: TGTGCCATCAATCAGGACAGGGGATTTCAGCCCCAGCATTTT
CDR3: CAINQDRGFQPQHF
D: TRBD1
J: TRBJ1-5
length: 14
V: TRBV10-3
size: many

DNA: TGTGCCAGCAGCTTGTCAACAGAGAACCAAGAGACCCAGTACTTC
CDR3: CASSLSTENQETQYF
D: -
J: TRBJ2-5
length: 15
V: TRBV7-9
size: many

DNA: TGCAGTGCTGCCCCGGGGCAGTTAGAGACCCAGTACTTC
CDR3: CSAAPGQLETQYF
D: -
J: TRBJ2-5
length: 13
V: TRBV20-1
size: many

DNA: TGTGCCAGCAGTGGAAAGGTCGACACCGGGGAGCTGTTTTTT
CDR3: CASSGKVDTGELFF
D: -
J: TRBJ2-2
length: 14
V: TRBV2
size: many

DNA: TGCAGTGCTAGAGTTAGCGGGGGGCAGGAGACCCAGTACTTC
CDR3: CSARVSGGQETQYF
D: TRBD2
J: TRBJ2-5
length: 14
V: TRBV20-1
size: many

DNA: TGCGCCAGCAGCCACGGACTAGCGGGGGGGGTAGATACGCAGTATTTT
CDR3: CASSHGLAGGVDTQYF
D: TRBD2
J: TRBJ2-3
length: 16
V: TRBV4-3
size: many

DNA: TGTGCCAGCAGTGCGGGACAGATATATGGCTACACCTTC
CDR3: CASSAGQIYGYTF
D: TRBD1
J: TRBJ1-2
length: 13
V: TRBV25-1
size: many

DNA: TGTGCCAGCAGCCCGACGGGACAGGGGGGTTACACTGAAGCTTTCTTT
CDR3: CASSPTGQGGYTEAFF
D: TRBD1
J: TRBJ1-1
length: 16
V: TRBV14
size: many

DNA: TGTGCCAGCAGCCTCCAGTCCTACGAGCAGTACTTC
CDR3: CASSLQSYEQYF
D: -
J: TRBJ2-7
length: 12
V: TRBV7-2
size: many

DNA: TGTGCCAGCAGCCTAGGGACAGCCTACGAGCAGTACTTC
CDR3: CASSLGTAYEQYF
D: TRBD1
J: TRBJ2-7
length: 13
V: TRBV7-6
size: many

DNA: TGTGCCAGCAGTTGGGACAGGTCTTTCGTGGGGGCCAAAGTCCTGACTTTC
CDR3: CASSWDRSFVGAKVLTF
D: TRBD1
J: TRBJ2-6
length: 17
V: TRBV7-8
size: few

DNA: TGTGCCAGCAGCCCGGGACAGGCCGGGGACACTGAAGCTTTCTTT
CDR3: CASSPGQAGDTEAFF
D: TRBD1
J: TRBJ1-1
length: 15
V: TRBV7-9
size: many

DNA: TGCAGTGCTAGAGATCTAGCCTCTAGCGGGGGCTACAATGAGCAGTTCTTC
CDR3: CSARDLASSGGYNEQFF
D: TRBD2
J: TRBJ2-1
length: 17
V: TRBV20-1
size: many

DNA: TGTGCCAGCAGATCCGGGACAGGGGGTAGAGCCGGGGAGCTGTTTTTT
CDR3: CASRSGTGGRAGELFF
D: TRBD1
J: TRBJ2-2
length: 16
V: TRBV12-3/TRBV12-4
size: many

DNA: TGCGCCAGCAGGCAAAGTAATGAGCAGTTCTTC
CDR3: CASRQSNEQFF
D: -
J: TRBJ2-1
length: 11
V: TRBV5-1
size: few

DNA: TGTGCCAGCATCAGAAACTTGGGCGAGCAGTACTTC
CDR3: CASIRNLGEQYF
D: -
J: TRBJ2-7
length: 12
V: TRBV2
size: many

DNA: TGCGCCAGCAGCCGGGACGGAACCACCGGGGAGCTGTTTTTT
CDR3: CASSRDGTTGELFF
D: -
J: TRBJ2-2
length: 14
V: TRBV5-1
size: many

DNA: TGTGCCAGCAGCTGGCCGGGACTAGCGGTGGGATGGGATACGCAGTATTTT
CDR3: CASSWPGLAVGWDTQYF
D: TRBD2
J: TRBJ2-3
length: 17
V: TRBV5-5
size: many

DNA: TGTGCCAGCAGTTCCAGACAGAACTACGAGCAGTACTTC
CDR3: CASSSRQNYEQYF
D: -
J: TRBJ2-7
length: 13
V: TRBV12-3/TRBV12-4
size: many

DNA: TGTGCCAGCAGCCCCAGGGGGCACACCGGGGAGCTGTTTTTT
CDR3: CASSPRGHTGELFF
D: TRBD1
J: TRBJ2-2
length: 14
V: TRBV3-1
size: many

DNA: TGCGCCAGCACCTTTGGGGGCTCAGATACGCAGTATTTT
CDR3: CASTFGGSDTQYF
D: -
J: TRBJ2-3
length: 13
V: TRBV5-1
size: many

DNA: TGTGCCGGCGGGCGGGGGTTGGCAGATACGCAGTATTTT
CDR3: CAGGRGLADTQYF
D: TRBD2
J: TRBJ2-3
length: 13
V: TRBV6-2/TRBV6-3
size: many